This T cell receptor (beta chain) was found in a study of lung T cells in sarcoidosis with Löfgren's syndrome. Study-wide findings and caveats: Versus controls, Löfgren's syndrome patients reportedly showed TRAV12-1 and TRBV2 as most expanded.

In regard to this clonotype: The antigen is undetermined. A much larger clone sits a single nucleotide away, making a read error possible. The conserved phenylalanine or tryptophan is not found at the CDR3 terminus, so this likely reflects a read error.

The length of the CDR3 is 12 residues. Trimming pared 3 bases from V and 1 base from J, leaving 6 bases between. Germline CDR1 is DFQATT and CDR2 is SNEGSKA (reference sequence). Using its own MiXCR run on the reads, TCRdb lists one record per CDR3 protein. Found here are roughly 63,000 distinct CDR3 sequences, approximately 21% of them singletons; the top ten hold less than 2.5%. This clonotype was obtained from a human donor with sarcoidosis (Löfgren's syndrome or another form), or a control subject (not recorded which). The gene calls are TRBV20-1 and TRBJ1-1; D ambiguous. Sequencing was carried out using CD4+ T cells from PBMCs. CDR3 DNA: TGCAGTGCTAGCGACGGGAACACTGAAGCTTTCCTT. It codes for CSASDGNTEAFL.